The 4 T cell receptor beta chains in this list originate from one sample, sequenced in a study of beta chain features in type 1 diabetes. Notes on the study in general: Shorter TCRB CDR3s, moderately but significantly so, marked every one of the four CD4+ subsets in Type 1 diabetes patients.

Sequencing targeted expressed TCRB transcripts, as all isolated RNA had been reverse transcribed. Some clones are missing from TCRdb's copy, which holds only in-frame ones; the method was immunoSEQ multiplex PCR. The sample shows approximately 150,000 clones, around 10% of them seen only once. Their cognate antigens are unknown. What was sequenced was central memory CD4+ T cells from blood. The receptors shown here come from a man aged 30-40 years with type 1 diabetes.

This sequence joins TRBV7-2 and TRBJ2-1, with 10 bases lining up with TRBD2. Germline V gene sequence: CDR1 SGHTA, CDR2 FQGNSA. After removal of 2 bases from V and 4 bases from J, the junction contained 2 bases not matched to a gene. The CDR3 contains 15 residues. For the CDR3, the DNA is TGTGCCAGCAGCTTACAGCGGGGGGGGTACAATGAGCAGTTCTTC. Encoded protein: CASSLQRGGYNEQFF. The full variable domain, in which reference TRBV7-2 and TRBJ2-1 provide the parts outside the CDR3, is GAGVSQSPSNKVTEKGKDVELRCDPISGHTALYWYRQSLGQGLEFLIYFQGNSAPDKSGLPSDRFSAERTGGSVSTLTIQRTQQEDSAVYLCASSLQRGGYNEQFFGPGTRLTVL.

The J gene is TRBJ2-5, the V gene TRBV7-9, with TRBD2 matching 8 bases. V shed 3 bases and J 3 bases; nucleotides not matched to a gene: 6. This CDR3 is built from 15 residues. Per germline, CDR1 SEHNR and CDR2 FQNEAQ (reference sequence). Here the CDR3 reads CASSFLGLDKETQYF. The CDR3 DNA is TGTGCCAGCAGCTTTCTGGGACTAGATAAAGAGACCCAGTACTTC.

This clone was observed at least ten times. The chain recombines TRBV19 with TRBJ2-2; no reliable D call. The ends were cut back, 3 bases at V and 4 bases at J, with 6 bases in the middle. Germline-derived CDR1 and CDR2 are LNHDA and SQIVND (reference sequence). The CDR3 extends over 13 amino acids. In nucleotides, the CDR3 is TGTGCCAGTAGTATGGGCAGCACCGGGGAGCTGTTTTTT. It encodes CASSMGSTGELFF. Together with reference TRBV19 and TRBJ2-2, the CDR3 gives the full variable domain: DGGITQSPKYLFRKEGQNVTLSCEQNLNHDAMYWYRQDPGQGLRLIYYSQIVNDFQKGDIAEGYSVSREKKESFPLTVTSAQKNPTAFYLCASSMGSTGELFFGEGSRLTVL.

In its sample, this clone was seen many times. This chain joins TRBV5-1 and TRBJ2-1, with a possible D match to TRBD1 (6 bases). Germline assignment: CDR1 SGHRS and CDR2 YFSETQ. V lost 4 bases, J lost 4 bases, and 15 bases lay in between. The CDR3 totals 15 residues. The CDR3 sequence is CASSPDSGLYNEQFF. The CDR3 region has the DNA TGCGCCAGCAGCCCGGACAGTGGACTGTACAATGAGCAGTTCTTC.